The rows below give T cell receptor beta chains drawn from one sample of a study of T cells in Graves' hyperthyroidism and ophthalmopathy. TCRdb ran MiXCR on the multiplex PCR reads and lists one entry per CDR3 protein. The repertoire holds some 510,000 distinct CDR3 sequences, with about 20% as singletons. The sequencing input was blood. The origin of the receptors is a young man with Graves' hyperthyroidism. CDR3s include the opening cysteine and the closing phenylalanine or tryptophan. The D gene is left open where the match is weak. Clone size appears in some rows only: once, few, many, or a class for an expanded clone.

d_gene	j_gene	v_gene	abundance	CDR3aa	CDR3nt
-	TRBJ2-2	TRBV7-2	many	CASSLARRGTGELFF	TGTGCCAGCAGCTTGGCTCGGCGGGGAACCGGGGAGCTGTTTTTT
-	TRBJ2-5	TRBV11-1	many	CASSLRAVQETQYF	TGTGCCAGCAGCTTAAGGGCAGTCCAAGAGACCCAGTACTTC
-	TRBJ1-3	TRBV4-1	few	CASSPPTGVSGNTIYF	TGCGCCAGCAGCCCCCCGACAGGCGTCTCTGGAAACACCATATATTTT
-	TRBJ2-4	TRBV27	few	CASAGPGNIQYF	TGTGCCAGCGCCGGGCCTGGAAACATTCAGTACTTC
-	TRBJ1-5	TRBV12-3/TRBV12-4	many	CASSLNNQPQHF	TGTGCCAGCAGTCTAAACAATCAGCCCCAGCATTTT
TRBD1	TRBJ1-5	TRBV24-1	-	CATSDTTGTGLQPQHF	TGTGCCACCAGTGACACCACCGGGACAGGGCTTCAGCCCCAGCATTTT
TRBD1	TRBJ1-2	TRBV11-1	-	CASSESGGAGYGYTF	TGTGCCAGCAGCGAATCAGGGGGCGCCGGCTATGGCTACACCTTC
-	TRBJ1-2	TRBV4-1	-	CASSLRDTSYGYTF	TGCGCCAGCAGCTTACGGGACACGTCCTATGGCTACACCTTC
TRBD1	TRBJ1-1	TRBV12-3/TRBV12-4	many	CASSSRGRGTEAFF	TGTGCCAGCAGTAGCAGGGGGCGTGGAACTGAAGCTTTCTTT
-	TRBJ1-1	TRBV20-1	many	CSARGQTMNTEAFF	TGCAGTGCTAGAGGACAGACGATGAACACTGAAGCTTTCTTT
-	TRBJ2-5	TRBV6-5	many	CASSYSIGGGKTQYF	TGTGCCAGCAGTTACTCGATCGGGGGAGGAAAGACCCAGTACTTC
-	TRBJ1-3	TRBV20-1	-	CSAISGARGNTIYF	TGCAGTGCCATATCAGGGGCGCGTGGAAACACCATATATTTT
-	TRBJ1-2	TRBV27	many	CASSSGGLLNGYTF	TGTGCCAGCAGTTCTGGGGGCCTACTGAATGGCTACACCTTC
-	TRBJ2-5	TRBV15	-	CATSRDREETQYF	TGTGCCACCAGCAGAGACAGGGAAGAGACCCAGTACTTC
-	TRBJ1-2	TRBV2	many	CASSVRDLRNGYTF	TGTGCCAGCAGTGTGCGGGATCTAAGGAATGGCTACACCTTC
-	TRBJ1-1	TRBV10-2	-	CASKGVGIRAFF	TGCGCCAGCAAAGGGGTGGGAATAAGGGCTTTCTTT
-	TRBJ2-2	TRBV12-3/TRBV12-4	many	CASSTLGELFF	TGTGCCAGCAGTACACTGGGGGAGCTGTTTTTT
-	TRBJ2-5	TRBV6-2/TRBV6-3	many	CASGFWQETQYF	TGTGCCAGCGGCTTTTGGCAAGAGACCCAGTACTTC
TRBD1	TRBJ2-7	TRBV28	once	CASSRTTGGREQYF	TGTGCCAGCTCACGGACGACAGGGGGCAGGGAGCAGTACTTC
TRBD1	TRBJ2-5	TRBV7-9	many	CASSRPDRGQETQYF	TGTGCCAGCAGCCGCCCGGACAGGGGCCAAGAGACCCAGTACTTC
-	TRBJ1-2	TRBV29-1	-	CSVESNRIDGYTF	TGCAGCGTTGAATCCAACAGAATTGATGGCTACACCTTC
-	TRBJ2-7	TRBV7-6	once	CASSPLLDRTYEQYF	TGTGCCAGCAGCCCACTCCTCGACAGGACCTACGAGCAGTACTTC
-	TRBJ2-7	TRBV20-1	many	CSAAGPFYEQYF	TGCAGTGCTGCGGGTCCCTTCTACGAGCAGTACTTC
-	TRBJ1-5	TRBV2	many	CASSPGGLWNQPQHF	TGTGCCAGCAGCCCCGGGGGCTTGTGGAATCAGCCCCAGCATTTT
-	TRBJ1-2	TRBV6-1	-	CASSERALRNYGYTF	TGTGCCAGCAGTGAAAGGGCTTTGCGTAACTATGGCTACACCTTC
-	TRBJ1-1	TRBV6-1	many	CASAAGGWTEAFF	TGTGCCAGCGCGGCGGGGGGCTGGACTGAAGCTTTCTTT
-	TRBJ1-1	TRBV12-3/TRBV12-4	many	CASSFSFGMLTEQNTEAFF	TGTGCCAGCAGTTTTTCTTTCGGGATGTTGACAGAACAAAACACTGAAGCTTTCTTT
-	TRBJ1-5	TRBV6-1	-	CASSENPGASNQPQHF	TGTGCCAGCAGTGAAAACCCGGGGGCTAGCAATCAGCCCCAGCATTTT
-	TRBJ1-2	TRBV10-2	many	CASSDVRGHRIYGYTF	TGCGCCAGCAGTGACGTTCGCGGGCACAGGATCTATGGCTACACCTTC
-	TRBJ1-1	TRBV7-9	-	CASGDTYSEAFF	TGTGCCAGCGGCGACACTTACTCTGAAGCTTTCTTT
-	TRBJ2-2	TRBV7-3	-	CASSLTITGELFF	TGTGCCAGCAGCTTAACAATCACCGGGGAGCTGTTTTTT
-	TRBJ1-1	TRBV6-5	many	CASRTPGRTNTEAFF	TGTGCCAGCAGGACACCGGGACGGACGAACACTGAAGCTTTCTTT
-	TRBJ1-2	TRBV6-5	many	CASSYPRLGAGGYTF	TGTGCCAGCAGTTACCCTAGACTGGGGGCTGGAGGCTACACCTTC
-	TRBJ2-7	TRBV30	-	CAWGQSRYEQYF	TGTGCCTGGGGACAGTCGCGCTACGAGCAGTACTTC
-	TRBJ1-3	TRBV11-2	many	CASSFRTLDTIYF	TGTGCCAGCAGCTTTAGGACACTCGACACCATATATTTT
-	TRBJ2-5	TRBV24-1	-	CATSVETQYF	TGTGCCACCAGTGTAGAGACCCAGTACTTC
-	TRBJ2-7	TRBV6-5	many	CASSYGRTTYEQYF	TGTGCCAGCAGTTACGGTCGGACCACCTACGAGCAGTACTTC
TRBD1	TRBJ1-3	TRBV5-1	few	CASSSHPRGAGNTIYF	TGCGCCAGCAGCTCGCACCCCAGGGGGGCTGGAAACACCATATATTTT
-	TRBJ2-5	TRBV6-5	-	CASSYRSGGYQETQYF	TGTGCCAGCAGTTACAGGTCAGGGGGGTACCAAGAGACCCAGTACTTC
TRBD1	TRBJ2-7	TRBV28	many	CASRPPATGSDEQYF	TGTGCCAGCCGACCCCCGGCGACAGGGTCAGACGAGCAGTACTTC
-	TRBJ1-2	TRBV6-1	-	CASSPGTLLDGYTF	TGTGCCAGCAGCCCAGGGACATTGTTGGATGGCTACACCTTC
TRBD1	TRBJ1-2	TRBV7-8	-	CASSLAGQGKGGYTF	TGTGCCAGCAGCTTAGCTGGACAGGGTAAGGGTGGCTACACCTTC
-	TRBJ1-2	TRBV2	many	CASGRGVNYGYTF	TGTGCCAGCGGCCGAGGCGTTAACTATGGCTACACCTTC
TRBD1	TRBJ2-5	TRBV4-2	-	CASSQADRAQETQYF	TGTGCCAGCAGCCAGGCGGACAGGGCCCAAGAGACCCAGTACTTC
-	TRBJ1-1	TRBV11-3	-	CASSLPGANTEAFF	TGTGCCAGCAGCCTGCCAGGGGCGAACACTGAAGCTTTCTTT
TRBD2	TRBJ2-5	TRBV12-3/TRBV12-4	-	CASSFGLAGEYETQYF	TGTGCCAGCAGTTTTGGGCTAGCGGGAGAGTATGAGACCCAGTACTTC